The present T cell receptor beta chain was sequenced within a study of cytomegalovirus exposure and HLA in healthy donors. Whole-study results and caveats: The authors enumerated some 160 TCR beta chains as linked to cytomegalovirus. Confirmation in vitro established that a few CMV-associated chains were specific for CMV antigens. Published work reported that the classifier diagnosed cytomegalovirus status with high specificity and sensitivity.

With regard to this clone: What it recognizes is unknown.

TCRdb's copy holds only in-frame clones and misses some; the assay was immunoSEQ multiplex PCR. The data hold a few hundred thousand clones, with just over 85% observed a single time. The CDR3 runs 14 residues. J was trimmed by 0 bases and V by 4 bases; bases with no gene match: 0. CDR1 SGHDN and CDR2 FVKESK come from the germline V gene. The donors were part of the validation cohort, which consisted of more than 90 subjects and was separate from the first cohort of about 670 subjects. Sequencing input: PBMCs. The source is a woman aged 18-29 years in good health and CMV-seronegative. This chain uses TRBV14 with TRBJ2-1, with TRBD2 matching 7 bases. The CDR3 reads CASSRDYSYNEQFF. Here the CDR3 DNA reads TGTGCCAGCAGCCGGGACTACTCCTACAATGAGCAGTTCTTC.